This T cell receptor (beta chain) was recovered during a study of blood T cell repertoires in COVID-19. Across the whole study: PBMCs, B-cell-depleted T cells, or T cells were the source of the cDNA or gDNA that made up the material.

Original data processing: Reference gene primer amplification in the assay estimated nucleated cell counts. TCRdb's table, derived via immunoSEQ multiplex PCR, lists solely in-frame clones and lacks some. The V and J calls and clone size were taken over from that table, and D and trimming were inferred from the DNA. The table records about 150,000 clones, about 83% of them present only once. V lost 0 bases, J lost 8 bases, and 17 bases lay in between. The CDR3 has 15 residues. The germline V gene has CDR1 SGHNT and CDR2 YYREEE (reference sequence). The age range of participants was about 18 to 89 years, with residence in fewer than 25 US areas. The study assigned cohorts using participant-reported clinical history.

The sequenced material came from PBMCs or T cells enriched from blood (not recorded which). This rearrangement joins TRBV5-4 to TRBJ1-2, with D possibly matching TRBD1 (6 bases). The receptor was isolated from a woman aged 50 to 60 who had been exposed to COVID-19. The CDR3: CASSLGGHPVGGYTF. Here the CDR3 DNA reads TGTGCCAGCAGCTTGGGGGGACACCCGGTAGGGGGCTACACCTTC.